The clone carrying this TCR beta chain was seen a single time. What it binds is unknown. One junction end does not reproduce the germline sequence, and a read error may be involved. For the second PCR, which ran for about 7 to 11 cycles, a sample-barcoded 5' primer and a J-beta primer mix were used. CDR3-containing paired-end reads numbering at least 2.5 million came from each sample. TCRdb ran MiXCR on the 5' RACE reads and lists one entry per CDR3 protein. The table includes fewer than 1 million distinct CDR3 sequences, 40% to 50% detected once. These data come from a study of blood T cells in healthy people across ages. Study conclusions and caveats: For the donors, CMV status was unknown and possibly confounded expanded clonotype changes.

The source material was blood. The TCR originated in a man between 60 and 75 years old in good health.

The CDR3 DNA sequence: TGTGCCAGCAGTGGGACATCCAATGAGCAGATCTTC. Translating gives CASSGTSNEQIF. The chain uses TRBV6-6 and TRBJ2-1, with D perhaps TRBD1 (6 bases). The CDR3 loop spans 12 amino acids. CDR1 and CDR2 (germline): MNHNY, SVGAGI (reference sequence).